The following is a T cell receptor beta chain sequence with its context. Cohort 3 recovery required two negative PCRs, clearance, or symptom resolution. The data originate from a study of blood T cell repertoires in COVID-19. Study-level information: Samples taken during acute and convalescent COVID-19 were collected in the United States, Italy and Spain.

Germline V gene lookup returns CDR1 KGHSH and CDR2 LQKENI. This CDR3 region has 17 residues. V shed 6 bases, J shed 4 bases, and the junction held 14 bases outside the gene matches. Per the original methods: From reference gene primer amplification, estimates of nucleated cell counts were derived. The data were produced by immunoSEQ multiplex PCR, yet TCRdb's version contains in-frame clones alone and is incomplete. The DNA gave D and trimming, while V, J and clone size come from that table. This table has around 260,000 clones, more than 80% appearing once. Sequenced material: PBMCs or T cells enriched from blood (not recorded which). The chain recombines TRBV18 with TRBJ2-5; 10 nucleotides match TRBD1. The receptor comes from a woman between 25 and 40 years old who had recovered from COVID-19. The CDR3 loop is CASSPALTGGLAETQYF. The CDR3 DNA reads TGTGCCAGCTCCCCAGCCCTGACAGGGGGCTTGGCAGAGACCCAGTACTTC.